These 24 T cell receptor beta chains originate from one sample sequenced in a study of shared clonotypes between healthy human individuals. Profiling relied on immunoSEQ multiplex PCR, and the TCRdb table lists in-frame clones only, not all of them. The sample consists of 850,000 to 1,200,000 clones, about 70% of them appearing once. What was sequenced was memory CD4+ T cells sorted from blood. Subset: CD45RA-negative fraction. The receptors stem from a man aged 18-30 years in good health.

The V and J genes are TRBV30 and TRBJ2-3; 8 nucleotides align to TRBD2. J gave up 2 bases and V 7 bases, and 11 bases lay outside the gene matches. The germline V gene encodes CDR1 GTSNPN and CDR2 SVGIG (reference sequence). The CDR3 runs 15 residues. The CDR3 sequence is CAFGPSGRYTDTQYF. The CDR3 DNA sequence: TGTGCCTTCGGCCCTAGCGGGCGCTACACAGATACGCAGTATTTT.

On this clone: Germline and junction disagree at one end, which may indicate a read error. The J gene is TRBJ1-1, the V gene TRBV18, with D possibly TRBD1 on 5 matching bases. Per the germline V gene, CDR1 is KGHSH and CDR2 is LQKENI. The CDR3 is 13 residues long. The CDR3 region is CASSETTREKIVF. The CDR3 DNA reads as TGTGCCAGCTCAGAGACCACCAGGGAAAAAATTGTCTTT.

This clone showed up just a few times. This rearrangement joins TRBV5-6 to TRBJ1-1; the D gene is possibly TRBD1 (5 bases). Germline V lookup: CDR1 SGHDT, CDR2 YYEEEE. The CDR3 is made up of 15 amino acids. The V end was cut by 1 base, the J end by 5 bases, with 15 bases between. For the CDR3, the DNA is TGTGCCAGCAGCTTGACGGGGCCCAAGAGTACTGAAGCTTTCTTT. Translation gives CASSLTGPKSTEAFF.

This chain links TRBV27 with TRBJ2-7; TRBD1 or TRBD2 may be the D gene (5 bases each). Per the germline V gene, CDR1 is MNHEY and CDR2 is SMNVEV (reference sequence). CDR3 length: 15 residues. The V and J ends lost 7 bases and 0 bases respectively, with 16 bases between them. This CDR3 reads CASTPAGASSYEQYF. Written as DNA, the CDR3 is TGTGCCAGCACCCCAGCCGGGGCCAGCTCCTACGAGCAGTACTTC.

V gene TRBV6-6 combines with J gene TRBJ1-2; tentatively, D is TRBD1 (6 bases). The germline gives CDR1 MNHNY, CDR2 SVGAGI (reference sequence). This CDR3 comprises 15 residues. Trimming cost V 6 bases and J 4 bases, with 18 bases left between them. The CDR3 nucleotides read TGTGCCAGCAGGCTATTAGGGGGGGGAACCTATGGCTACACCTTC. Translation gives CASRLLGGGTYGYTF.

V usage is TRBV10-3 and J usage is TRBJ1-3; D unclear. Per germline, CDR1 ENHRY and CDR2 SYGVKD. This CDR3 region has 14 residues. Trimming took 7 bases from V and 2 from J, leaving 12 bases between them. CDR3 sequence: CAIKGQEAGNTIYF. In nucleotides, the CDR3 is TGTGCCATCAAGGGCCAGGAGGCTGGAAACACCATATATTTT.

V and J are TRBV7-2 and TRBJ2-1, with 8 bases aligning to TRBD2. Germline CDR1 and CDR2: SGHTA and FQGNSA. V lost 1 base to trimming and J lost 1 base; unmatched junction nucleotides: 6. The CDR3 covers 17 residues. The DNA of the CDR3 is TGTGCCAGCAGCTTAGGCCCAGCGGGAGAGTCCTACAATGAGCAGTTCTTC. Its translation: CASSLGPAGESYNEQFF.

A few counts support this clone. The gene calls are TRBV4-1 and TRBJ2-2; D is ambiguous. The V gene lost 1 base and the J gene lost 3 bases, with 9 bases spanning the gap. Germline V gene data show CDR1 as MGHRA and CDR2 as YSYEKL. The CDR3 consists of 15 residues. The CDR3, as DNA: TGCGCCAGCAGCCAAGTGCAGGATGACACCGGGGAGCTGTTTTTT. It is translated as CASSQVQDDTGELFF.

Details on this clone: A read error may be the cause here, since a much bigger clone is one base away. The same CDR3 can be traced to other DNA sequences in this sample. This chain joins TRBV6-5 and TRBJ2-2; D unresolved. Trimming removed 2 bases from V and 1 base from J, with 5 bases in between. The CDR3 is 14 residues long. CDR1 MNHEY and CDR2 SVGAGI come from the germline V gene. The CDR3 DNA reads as TGTGCCAGCAGTTACGGCGGGAACACCGGGGAGCTGTTTTTT. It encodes CASSYGGNTGELFF.

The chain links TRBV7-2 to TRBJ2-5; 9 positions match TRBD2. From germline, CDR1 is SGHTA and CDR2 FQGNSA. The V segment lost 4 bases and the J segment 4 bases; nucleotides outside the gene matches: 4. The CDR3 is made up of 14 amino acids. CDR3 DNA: TGTGCCAGCAGCTCAGCGGGAGGTAGAGAGACCCAGTACTTC. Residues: CASSSAGGRETQYF.

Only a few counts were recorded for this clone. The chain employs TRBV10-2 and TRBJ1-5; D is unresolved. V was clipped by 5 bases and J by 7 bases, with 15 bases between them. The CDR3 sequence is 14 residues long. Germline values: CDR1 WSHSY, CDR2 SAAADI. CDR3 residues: CASSSWDSGQPQHF. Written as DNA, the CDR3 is TGCGCCAGCAGTTCGTGGGATAGCGGGCAGCCCCAGCATTTT.

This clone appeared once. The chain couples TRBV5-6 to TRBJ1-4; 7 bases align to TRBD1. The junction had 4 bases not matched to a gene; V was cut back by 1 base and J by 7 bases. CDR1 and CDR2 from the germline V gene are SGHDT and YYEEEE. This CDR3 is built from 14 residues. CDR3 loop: CASSLSGGGEKLFF. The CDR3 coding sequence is TGTGCCAGCAGCTTGTCAGGGGGTGGTGAAAAACTGTTTTTT. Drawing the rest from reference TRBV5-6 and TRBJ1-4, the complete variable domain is DAGVTQSPTHLIKTRGQQVTLRCSPKSGHDTVSWYQQALGQGPQFIFQYYEEEERQRGNFPDRFSGHQFPNYSSELNVNALLLGDSALYLCASSLSGGGEKLFFGSGTQLSVL.

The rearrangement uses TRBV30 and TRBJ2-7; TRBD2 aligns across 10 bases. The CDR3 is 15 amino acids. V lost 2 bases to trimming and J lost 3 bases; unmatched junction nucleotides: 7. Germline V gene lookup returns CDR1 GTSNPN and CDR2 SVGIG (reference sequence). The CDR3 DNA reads TGTGCCTGGAGTCTTAGCGGACTAGCGGTCTACGAGCAGTACTTC. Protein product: CAWSLSGLAVYEQYF.

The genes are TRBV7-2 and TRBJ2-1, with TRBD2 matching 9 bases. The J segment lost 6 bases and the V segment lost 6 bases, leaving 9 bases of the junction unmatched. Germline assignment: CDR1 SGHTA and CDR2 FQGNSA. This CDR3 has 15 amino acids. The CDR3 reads CASRHSGSPPNEQFF. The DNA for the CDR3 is TGTGCCAGCAGACATAGCGGGAGTCCTCCCAATGAGCAGTTCTTC.

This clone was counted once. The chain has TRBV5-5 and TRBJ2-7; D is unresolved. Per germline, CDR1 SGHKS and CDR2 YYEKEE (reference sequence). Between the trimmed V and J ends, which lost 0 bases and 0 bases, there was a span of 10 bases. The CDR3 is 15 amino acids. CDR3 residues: CASSLVASSSYEQYF. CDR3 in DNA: TGTGCCAGCAGCTTGGTGGCGTCGAGCTCCTACGAGCAGTACTTC.

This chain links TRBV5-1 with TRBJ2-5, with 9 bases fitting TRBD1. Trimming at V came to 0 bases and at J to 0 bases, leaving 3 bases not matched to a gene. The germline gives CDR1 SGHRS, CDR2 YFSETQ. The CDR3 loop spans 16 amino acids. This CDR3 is CASSLAGTGYQETQYF. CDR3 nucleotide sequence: TGCGCCAGCAGCTTGGCGGGGACAGGGTACCAAGAGACCCAGTACTTC.

CDR3 coding DNA: TGTGCCATCAGTTTGGACGGTACATATGGCTACACCTTC. This translates into CAISLDGTYGYTF. The chain couples TRBV10-3 to TRBJ1-2; D remains unclear. V lost 5 bases, J lost 5 bases, and 12 bases lay in between. The CDR3 sequence is 13 residues long. Germline V gene lookup returns CDR1 ENHRY and CDR2 SYGVKD.

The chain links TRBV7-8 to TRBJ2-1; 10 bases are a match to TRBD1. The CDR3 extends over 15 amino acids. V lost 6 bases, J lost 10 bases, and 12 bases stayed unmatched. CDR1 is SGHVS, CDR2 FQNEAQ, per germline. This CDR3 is CASRPDRGLVWEQFF. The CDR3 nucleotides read TGTGCCAGCAGACCAGACAGGGGGCTTGTTTGGGAGCAGTTCTTC.

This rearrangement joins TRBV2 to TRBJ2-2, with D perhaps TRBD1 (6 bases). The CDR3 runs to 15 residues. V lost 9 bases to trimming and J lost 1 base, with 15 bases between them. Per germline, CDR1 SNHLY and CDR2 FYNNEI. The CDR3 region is CASVAGTKNTGELFF. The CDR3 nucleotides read TGTGCCAGTGTAGCCGGGACAAAGAACACCGGGGAGCTGTTTTTT.

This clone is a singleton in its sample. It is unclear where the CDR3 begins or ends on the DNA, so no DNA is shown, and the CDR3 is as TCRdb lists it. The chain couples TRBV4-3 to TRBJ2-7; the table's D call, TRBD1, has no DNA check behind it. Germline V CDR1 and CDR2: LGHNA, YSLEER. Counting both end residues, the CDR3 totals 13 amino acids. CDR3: CASTSDRAHEQYF.

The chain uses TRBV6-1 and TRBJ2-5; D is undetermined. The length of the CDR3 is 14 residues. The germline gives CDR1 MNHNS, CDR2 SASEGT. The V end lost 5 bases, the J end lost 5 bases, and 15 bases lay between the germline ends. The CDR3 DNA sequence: TGTGCCAGCAGTTTGACTTTTTTTGGGGAGACCCAGTACTTC. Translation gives CASSLTFFGETQYF.

The CDR3 sequence: CASSLGLGRGAFF. In DNA, the CDR3 is TGTGCCAGCAGCTTAGGGCTAGGTCGTGGGGCTTTCTTT. This chain joins TRBV7-9 and TRBJ1-1; D unresolved. Germline assignment: CDR1 SEHNR and CDR2 FQNEAQ (reference sequence). Trimming shortened V by 1 base and J by 11 bases, and 14 bases separated the two germline ends. The CDR3 is 13 amino acids.

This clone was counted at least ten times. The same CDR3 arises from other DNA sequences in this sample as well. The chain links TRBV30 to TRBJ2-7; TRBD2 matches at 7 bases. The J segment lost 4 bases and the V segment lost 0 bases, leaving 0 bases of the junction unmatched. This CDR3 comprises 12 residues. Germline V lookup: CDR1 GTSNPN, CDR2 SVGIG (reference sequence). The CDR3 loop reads CAWSVGGYEQYF. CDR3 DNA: TGTGCCTGGAGTGTGGGGGGGTACGAGCAGTACTTC.

CDR3 amino acids: CASSPDRANYGYTF. The CDR3 coding sequence is TGTGCCAGCAGTCCGGACAGAGCTAACTATGGCTACACCTTC. This chain uses TRBV11-2 with TRBJ1-2, with D perhaps TRBD1 (6 bases). V lost 6 bases and J lost 0, with 11 bases in between. Per germline, CDR1 SGHAT and CDR2 FQNNGV. The CDR3 spans 14 residues.